This entry describes one T cell receptor (beta chain). The assay was immunoSEQ multiplex PCR, and TCRdb's table has in-frame clones only and misses some. The table includes about 110,000 clones, about 90% detected once. The data originate from a study of T cell changes during pregnancy in multiple sclerosis. Trimming removed 4 bases from V and 2 bases from J; junction bases left unmatched: 5. Germline V gene sequence: CDR1 MNHEY, CDR2 SVGAGI. The CDR3 loop spans 15 amino acids. The clonotype originates from a female donor with multiple sclerosis, enrolled in a pregnancy study. This rearrangement joins TRBV6-5 to TRBJ2-7; 10 bases align to TRBD2. Sequencing was performed on peripheral blood, taken before pregnancy. The CDR3 DNA reads TGTGCCAGCAGTTTAGGAAGCGGGGGGGCCTACGAGCAGTACTTC. This codes for CASSLGSGGAYEQYF.